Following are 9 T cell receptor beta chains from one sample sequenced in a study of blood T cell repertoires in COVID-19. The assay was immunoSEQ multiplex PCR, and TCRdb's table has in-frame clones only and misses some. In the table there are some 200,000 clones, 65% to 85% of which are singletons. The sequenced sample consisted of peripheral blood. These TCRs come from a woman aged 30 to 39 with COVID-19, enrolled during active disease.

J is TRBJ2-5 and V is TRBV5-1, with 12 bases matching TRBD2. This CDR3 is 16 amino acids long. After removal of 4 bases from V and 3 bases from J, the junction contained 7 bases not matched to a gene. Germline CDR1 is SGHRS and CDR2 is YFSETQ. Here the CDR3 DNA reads TGCGCCAGCAGCCACCGTGCTAGCGGGAGGGAAGAGACCCAGTACTTC. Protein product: CASSHRASGREETQYF.

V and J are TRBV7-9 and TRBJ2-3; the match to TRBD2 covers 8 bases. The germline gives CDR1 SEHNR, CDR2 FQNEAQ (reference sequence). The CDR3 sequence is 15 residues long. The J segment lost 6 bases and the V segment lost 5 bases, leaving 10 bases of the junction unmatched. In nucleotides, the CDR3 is TGTGCCAGCAGCCCCAAGCGGGAGCAGGAGGATACGCAGTATTTT. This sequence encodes CASSPKREQEDTQYF.

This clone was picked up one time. The CDR3 loop is CASSLPSVYEQYF. For the CDR3, the DNA is TGTGCCAGCAGTTTACCCTCCGTCTACGAGCAGTACTTC. The rearrangement links TRBV28 to TRBJ2-7, with D unresolved. Germline CDR1 MDHEN, CDR2 SYDVKM. V shed 2 bases and J shed 3 bases, with 8 bases lying between them. This CDR3 contains 13 residues.

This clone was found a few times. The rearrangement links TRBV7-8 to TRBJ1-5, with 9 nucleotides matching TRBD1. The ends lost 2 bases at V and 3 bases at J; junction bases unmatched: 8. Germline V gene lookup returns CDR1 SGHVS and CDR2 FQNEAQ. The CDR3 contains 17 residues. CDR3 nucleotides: TGTGCCAGCAGCTTAATCCAGGGACAGGGCTTCAATCAGCCCCAGCATTTT. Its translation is CASSLIQGQGFNQPQHF. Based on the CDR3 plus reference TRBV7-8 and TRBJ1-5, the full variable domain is GAGVSQSPRYKVAKRGQDVALRCDPISGHVSLFWYQQALGQGPEFLTYFQNEAQLDKSGLPSDRFFAERPEGSVSTLKIQRTQQEDSAVYLCASSLIQGQGFNQPQHFGDGTRLSIL.

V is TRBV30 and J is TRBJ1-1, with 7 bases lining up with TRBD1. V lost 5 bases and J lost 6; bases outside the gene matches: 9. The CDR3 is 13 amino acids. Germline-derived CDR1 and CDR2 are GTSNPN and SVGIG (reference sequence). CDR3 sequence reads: CAWWTGSWSEAFF. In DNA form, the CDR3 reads TGTGCCTGGTGGACAGGTTCATGGTCTGAAGCTTTCTTT.

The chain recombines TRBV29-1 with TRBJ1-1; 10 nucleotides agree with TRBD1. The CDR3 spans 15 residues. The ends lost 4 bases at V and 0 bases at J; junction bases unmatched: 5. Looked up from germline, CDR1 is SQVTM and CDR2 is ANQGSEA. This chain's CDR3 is CSVGRTGGMNTEAFF. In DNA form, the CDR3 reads TGCAGCGTTGGTCGGACAGGGGGGATGAACACTGAAGCTTTCTTT.

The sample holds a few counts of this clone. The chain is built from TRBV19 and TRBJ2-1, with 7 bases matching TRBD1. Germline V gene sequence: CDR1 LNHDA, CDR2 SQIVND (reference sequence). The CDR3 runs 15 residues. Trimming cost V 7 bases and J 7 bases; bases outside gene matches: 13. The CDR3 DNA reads TGTGCCAGTACCATGAGGGGGCTTTCGGGAAATGAGCAGTTCTTC. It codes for CASTMRGLSGNEQFF. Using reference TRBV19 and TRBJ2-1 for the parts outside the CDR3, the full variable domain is DGGITQSPKYLFRKEGQNVTLSCEQNLNHDAMYWYRQDPGQGLRLIYYSQIVNDFQKGDIAEGYSVSREKKESFPLTVTSAQKNPTAFYLCASTMRGLSGNEQFFGPGTRLTVL.

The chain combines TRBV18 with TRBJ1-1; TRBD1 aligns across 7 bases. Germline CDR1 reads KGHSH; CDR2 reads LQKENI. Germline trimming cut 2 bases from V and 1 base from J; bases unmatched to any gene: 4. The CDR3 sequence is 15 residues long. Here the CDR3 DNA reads TGTGCCAGCTCACCAGGGTACAGGGGGAACACTGAAGCTTTCTTT. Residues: CASSPGYRGNTEAFF.

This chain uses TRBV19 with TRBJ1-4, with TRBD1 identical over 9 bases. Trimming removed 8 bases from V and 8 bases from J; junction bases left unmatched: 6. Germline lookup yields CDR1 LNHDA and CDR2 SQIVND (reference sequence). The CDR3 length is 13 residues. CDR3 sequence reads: CASGDRVTEKLFF. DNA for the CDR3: TGTGCCAGTGGGGACAGGGTAACGGAAAAACTGTTTTTT. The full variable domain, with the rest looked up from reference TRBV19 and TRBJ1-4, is DGGITQSPKYLFRKEGQNVTLSCEQNLNHDAMYWYRQDPGQGLRLIYYSQIVNDFQKGDIAEGYSVSREKKESFPLTVTSAQKNPTAFYLCASGDRVTEKLFFGSGTQLSVL.